Listed here are 16 T cell receptor beta chains from one sample, sequenced in a study of T cell repertoires in ileal Crohn's disease. Clones were read by immunoSEQ multiplex PCR, and TCRdb kept only the in-frame ones, dropping some. The table includes about 8,400 clones, approximately 80% detected once. Sequencing was carried out using ileal tissue. The receptors shown here come from an adult with Crohn's disease.

This sequence joins TRBV9 and TRBJ2-3; 8 bases line up with TRBD2. V was pared by 4 bases and J by 4 bases, with 8 bases of the junction left unmatched. The CDR3 has 15 residues. Germline CDR1 and CDR2: SGDLS and YYNGEE. The CDR3 nucleotides read TGTGCCAGCAGCCCCAGCGGGAGTAGGTCAGATACGCAGTATTTT. Protein: CASSPSGSRSDTQYF. Complete variable domain (other parts from reference TRBV9 and TRBJ2-3): DSGVTQTPKHLITATGQRVTLRCSPRSGDLSVYWYQQSLDQGLQFLIQYYNGEERAKGNILERFSAQQFPDLHSELNLSSLELGDSALYFCASSPSGSRSDTQYFGPGTRLTVL.

This chain uses TRBV4-3 with TRBJ1-2; D is possibly TRBD1 (6 bases). V lost 0 bases and J 6 bases, leaving 14 bases between the germline ends. Germline V lookup: CDR1 LGHNA, CDR2 YSLEER. The CDR3 spans 15 residues. The CDR3 loop is CASSQDEGGSNGYTF. CDR3 nucleotide sequence: TGCGCCAGCAGCCAAGATGAGGGGGGGTCCAATGGCTACACCTTC.

This clone was observed once. The rearrangement uses TRBV7-2 and TRBJ1-2, with D unclear. V lost 5 bases and J lost 8, with 18 bases in between. There are 14 residues in the CDR3. Germline-derived CDR1 and CDR2 are SGHTA and FQGNSA. In DNA form, the CDR3 reads TGTGCCAGCAGCGCCCACTGGCGTTTTCAAGGCTACACCTTC. It translates to CASSAHWRFQGYTF.

The chain carries TRBV7-8 and TRBJ1-1; D is possibly TRBD1 (5 bases). The V end was cut by 2 bases, the J end by 0 bases, with 13 bases between. CDR1 is SGHVS, CDR2 FQNEAQ, per germline. The CDR3 is made up of 16 amino acids. The CDR3 region has the DNA TGTGCCAGCAGCTTAAGGGTGGGACGGCTGAACACTGAAGCTTTCTTT. Translating it yields CASSLRVGRLNTEAFF.

The rearrangement uses TRBV5-1 and TRBJ2-5; D gene uncertain. Trimming cost V 4 bases and J 5 bases, with 6 bases left between them. The germline gives CDR1 SGHRS, CDR2 YFSETQ. The CDR3 consists of 11 residues. The CDR3: CASSIQETQYF. The CDR3, as DNA: TGCGCCAGCAGCATACAGGAGACCCAGTACTTC.

This chain connects TRBV7-8 to TRBJ1-2; unclear D gene. Germline V CDR1 and CDR2: SGHVS, FQNEAQ. This CDR3 spans 17 amino acids. Trimming removed 1 base at V and 3 bases at J, with 18 bases between. The CDR3 DNA follows: TGTGCCAGCAGCTTAGAGACAACTCGTCAGGACCACTATGGCTACACCTTC. Its protein product is CASSLETTRQDHYGYTF.

The genes are TRBV5-1 and TRBJ2-7; D remains unclear. Germline values: CDR1 SGHRS, CDR2 YFSETQ. Trimming removed 4 bases from V and 9 bases from J, with 20 bases in between. The CDR3 runs 14 residues. The CDR3 bases are TGCGCCAGCAGCGTCTGGACCGAACAACCTGGGCAGTACTTC. Translating it yields CASSVWTEQPGQYF.

The rearrangement uses TRBV9 and TRBJ1-1, with a tentative D call TRBD1 (5 bases). Germline V gene sequence: CDR1 SGDLS, CDR2 YYNGEE. V was trimmed by 0 bases and J by 5 bases, leaving 14 bases between them. This CDR3 has 15 residues. The CDR3 spells CASSVGPGQYTEAFF. The CDR3 coding sequence is TGTGCCAGCAGCGTAGGTCCAGGGCAATATACTGAAGCTTTCTTT.

This sequence joins TRBV30 and TRBJ1-1; possibly TRBD1 for D (6 bases). The germline V gene encodes CDR1 GTSNPN and CDR2 SVGIG (reference sequence). The length of the CDR3 is 13 residues. Trimming took 2 bases from V and 3 from J, leaving 10 bases between them. The CDR3 loop reads CAWSQGSYTEAFF. Written as DNA, the CDR3 is TGTGCCTGGAGTCAGGGGTCTTACACTGAAGCTTTCTTT.

The chain is built from TRBV6-5 and TRBJ1-2, with TRBD1 matching 8 bases. The CDR3 sequence is 12 residues long. Germline V gene data show CDR1 as MNHEY and CDR2 as SVGAGI. J lost 5 bases, V lost 8 bases, and 4 bases had no gene match. The CDR3 DNA reads TGTGCCAGCGGGACAGGAGTGTATGGCTACACCTTC. Its translation: CASGTGVYGYTF.

The V and J genes are TRBV7-2 and TRBJ2-1; TRBD2 is a possible D gene (6 bases). V was trimmed by 5 bases and J by 6 bases, leaving 17 bases between them. This CDR3 has 15 amino acids. The germline CDR1 and CDR2 sequences are SGHTA and FQGNSA. CDR3 protein: CASSPGLTRGNEQFF. The CDR3 DNA sequence: TGTGCCAGCAGCCCGGGACTCACCCGGGGCAATGAGCAGTTCTTC.

This chain uses TRBV5-1 with TRBJ1-2, with D possibly TRBD1 on 5 matching bases. V was cut by 0 bases and J by 4 bases, with 16 bases left in between. CDR3 length: 16 residues. The germline V gene encodes CDR1 SGHRS and CDR2 YFSETQ. CDR3 loop: CASSLEGQGGGYGYTF. CDR3 sequence (DNA): TGCGCCAGCAGCTTGGAGGGCCAGGGAGGCGGCTATGGCTACACCTTC.

The genes are TRBV10-3 and TRBJ1-1; tentative D call: TRBD1 (5 bases). The V gene's germline CDR1 is ENHRY and CDR2 SYGVKD. The V gene lost 6 bases and the J gene lost 0 bases, with 14 bases spanning the gap. The CDR3 extends over 15 amino acids. The CDR3 loop is CAIRGRAAVNTEAFF. As DNA, the CDR3 is TGTGCCATCAGGGGCAGGGCGGCAGTGAACACTGAAGCTTTCTTT.

The chain combines TRBV5-4 with TRBJ2-5; no clear D. CDR3 length: 13 residues. Germline CDR1 reads SGHNT; CDR2 reads YYREEE (reference sequence). V was trimmed by 3 bases and J by 2 bases, leaving 8 bases between them. CDR3: CASSSHTQETQYF. The CDR3 DNA sequence: TGTGCCAGCAGCTCACACACTCAAGAGACCCAGTACTTC.

The V gene is TRBV5-6, the J gene TRBJ1-3; D is uncertain. CDR1 is SGHDT, CDR2 YYEEEE, per germline. The CDR3 runs to 14 residues. V lost 1 base and J 5 bases, leaving 10 bases between the germline ends. The CDR3 nucleotides read TGTGCCAGCAGCTTGCTAGAGGGAAGAAACACCATATATTTT. Translation gives CASSLLEGRNTIYF.

The chain has TRBV2 and TRBJ2-7; D gene unclear. V was pared by 5 bases and J by 4 bases, with 9 bases between. This CDR3 is 12 amino acids long. CDR1 and CDR2 from the germline V gene are SNHLY and FYNNEI. CDR3 residues: CASSQRQYEQYF. In DNA, the CDR3 is TGTGCCAGCAGTCAAAGACAATACGAGCAGTACTTC.